This TCR beta chain was sequenced during a study of blood T cell repertoires in COVID-19. The wider study: Sources were T cells, B-cell-depleted T cells, or PBMCs; the material itself was cDNA or gDNA.

The CDR3 is made up of 14 amino acids. In germline, CDR1 is SEHNR, CDR2 FQNEAQ (reference sequence). The germline V and J ends were trimmed by 3 bases and 6 bases, with 12 bases remaining between them. TCRdb keeps only in-frame clones here, not all; method: immunoSEQ multiplex PCR. There are 240,000 or so clones in the sample; around 88% occur only once, and more than 2.5% lies in the top ten. This clone has a single count. The source of this sequence is a woman in her thirties who had recovered from COVID-19. This rearrangement joins TRBV7-9 to TRBJ2-1; a weak D match, TRBD1 (5 bases). Sequencing was performed on peripheral blood. The CDR3 DNA reads as TGTGCCAGCAGCTTTACAAGGGGTTCCAATGAGCAGTTCTTC. Encoded protein: CASSFTRGSNEQFF.